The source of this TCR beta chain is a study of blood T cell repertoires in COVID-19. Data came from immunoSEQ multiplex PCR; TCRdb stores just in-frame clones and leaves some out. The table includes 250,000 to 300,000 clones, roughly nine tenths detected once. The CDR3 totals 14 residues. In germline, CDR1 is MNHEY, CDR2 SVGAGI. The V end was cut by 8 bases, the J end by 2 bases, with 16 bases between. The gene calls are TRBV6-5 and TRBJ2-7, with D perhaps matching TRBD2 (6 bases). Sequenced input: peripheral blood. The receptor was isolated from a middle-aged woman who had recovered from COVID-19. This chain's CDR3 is CASQRGGATYEQYF. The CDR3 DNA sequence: TGTGCCAGCCAGAGAGGCGGGGCCACCTACGAGCAGTACTTC.